The 20 T cell receptor beta chains given below trace back to one sample, sequenced in a study of cytomegalovirus exposure and HLA in healthy donors. PCR involved 60 Vbeta and 13 Jbeta primers. TCRdb keeps only in-frame clones here, not all; method: immunoSEQ multiplex PCR. This sample's clone table lists about 210,000 clones. Sequences were obtained from PBMCs. These receptors originate from a woman aged 25 to 45 in good health and CMV-seropositive.

V is TRBV28 and J is TRBJ2-7; 9 bases map to TRBD2. The CDR3 is 16 amino acids. With V trimmed by 6 bases and J by 5 bases, 14 bases remained unmatched. Germline assignment: CDR1 MDHEN and CDR2 SYDVKM. The CDR3 region is CASSPRTGGRAHEQYF. The CDR3 DNA reads TGTGCCAGCAGCCCTAGAACGGGCGGGAGGGCCCACGAGCAGTACTTC.

V is TRBV2 and J is TRBJ2-4, with 9 bases matching TRBD1. From germline, CDR1 is SNHLY and CDR2 FYNNEI. The CDR3 contains 14 residues. V lost 6 bases, J lost 5 bases, and 5 bases stayed unmatched. The CDR3 loop is CASRRQGGQNIQYF. Here the CDR3 DNA reads TGTGCCAGCAGGAGACAGGGGGGACAAAACATTCAGTACTTC. The variable domain in full, completed from reference TRBV2 and TRBJ2-4, reads EPEVTQTPSHQVTQMGQEVILRCVPISNHLYFYWYRQILGQKVEFLVSFYNNEISEKSEIFDDQFSVERPDGSNFTLKIRSTKLEDSAMYFCASRRQGGQNIQYFGAGTRLSVL.

The chain recombines TRBV18 with TRBJ2-7; 8 bases match TRBD1. Germline V CDR1 and CDR2: KGHSH, LQKENI. The CDR3 runs 14 residues. With 4 bases clipped from V and 1 base from J, the junction kept 3 bases outside the gene matches. CDR3 DNA: TGTGCCAGCTCACAACAGGGGGAATCCTACGAGCAGTACTTC. Its protein product is CASSQQGESYEQYF.

The V gene is TRBV19, the J gene TRBJ1-4, with D possibly matching TRBD1 (5 bases). Trimming left V 9 bases short and J 7 bases short, with 12 bases between. Germline V gene sequence: CDR1 LNHDA, CDR2 SQIVND (reference sequence). The CDR3 is 12 residues long. The CDR3 reads CASTSGGEKLFF. CDR3 DNA: TGTGCCAGCACGTCGGGGGGTGAAAAACTGTTTTTT.

This chain connects TRBV6-6 to TRBJ1-5, with TRBD1 matching over 9 bases. The CDR3 sequence is 15 residues long. Germline V lookup: CDR1 MNHNY, CDR2 SVGAGI (reference sequence). V dropped 6 bases and J dropped 7; count of bases not matched to a gene: 10. The DNA of the CDR3 is TGTGCCAGCAGGTGGACAGGGGAGTCGGAGCAGCCCCAGCATTTT. This translates into CASRWTGESEQPQHF.

The genes are TRBV28 and TRBJ2-7; weak D call: TRBD1 (6 bases). The germline V gene encodes CDR1 MDHEN and CDR2 SYDVKM. This CDR3 region has 15 residues. V dropped 7 bases and J dropped 3 bases, with 19 bases sitting between them. The CDR3 here is CASTRPGTGLYEQYF. CDR3 nucleotides: TGTGCCAGCACCCGGCCGGGCACAGGGCTCTACGAGCAGTACTTC.

The gene calls are TRBV2 and TRBJ1-4; no firm D call. Trimming took off 7 bases at V and 0 bases at J, with 18 bases between the two ends. Germline lookup yields CDR1 SNHLY and CDR2 FYNNEI. CDR3 length: 17 residues. The CDR3 region is CASKGGGPFATNEKLFF. DNA for the CDR3: TGTGCCAGCAAAGGTGGAGGCCCATTTGCAACTAATGAAAAACTGTTTTTT.

The chain carries TRBV5-1 and TRBJ2-7; no definite D call. This CDR3 has 13 residues. Germline V CDR1 and CDR2: SGHRS, YFSETQ. With 2 bases removed from V and 1 base from J, the gap between germline ends came to 7 bases. The CDR3 loop reads CASSFEASYEQYF. The CDR3 DNA sequence: TGCGCCAGCAGCTTCGAAGCTTCCTACGAGCAGTACTTC.

The gene calls are TRBV4-2 and TRBJ2-3; 7 nucleotides align to TRBD2. Germline assignment: CDR1 LGHNA and CDR2 YNFKEQ. With V trimmed by 1 base and J by 1 base, 5 bases remained unmatched. The CDR3 spans 16 residues. The CDR3 spells CASSQVVAGGTDTQYF. CDR3 DNA sequence: TGTGCCAGCAGCCAAGTGGTAGCGGGTGGCACAGATACGCAGTATTTT.

The gene calls are TRBV19 and TRBJ1-6; TRBD1 is a possible D gene (5 bases). Germline V gene lookup returns CDR1 LNHDA and CDR2 SQIVND (reference sequence). This CDR3 is 15 amino acids long. The V end lost 4 bases, the J end lost 11 bases, and 18 bases lay between the germline ends. The CDR3: CASSSGRAPGAPLHF. The DNA of the CDR3 is TGTGCCAGTAGTAGCGGCAGGGCCCCTGGGGCACCCCTCCACTTT.

The V and J genes are TRBV28 and TRBJ2-2, with 10 bases aligning to TRBD2. CDR3 size: 17 residues. V dropped 8 bases and J dropped 4; count of bases not matched to a gene: 13. Germline CDR1 is MDHEN and CDR2 is SYDVKM. The CDR3 DNA reads TGTGCCAGCCGTCGCGCCCCTGAGCGGGAGGGCACCGGGGAGCTGTTTTTT. This sequence encodes CASRRAPEREGTGELFF. The full variable domain, its missing parts supplied by reference TRBV28 and TRBJ2-2, is DVKVTQSSRYLVKRTGEKVFLECVQDMDHENMFWYRQDPGLGLRLIYFSYDVKMKEKGDIPEGYSVSREKKERFSLILESASTNQTSMYLCASRRAPEREGTGELFFGEGSRLTVL.

Note on this clone: A junction boundary mismatches the germline segment, possibly from a read error. The gene calls are TRBV6-5 and TRBJ2-7, with 8 bases lining up with TRBD1. The CDR3 covers 12 residues. Germline CDR1 MNHEY, CDR2 SVGAGI. DNA of the CDR3: TGTGCCAGCAGCCGAACCCGGGACAGGCCCCAATTC. Encoded protein: CASSRTRDRPQF.

V usage is TRBV27 and J usage is TRBJ2-6, with 9 nucleotides matching TRBD1. The CDR3 runs to 19 residues. Germline V gene sequence: CDR1 MNHEY, CDR2 SMNVEV (reference sequence). J was trimmed by 2 bases and V by 4 bases; bases with no gene match: 12. CDR3 nucleotides: TGTGCCAGCAGTTCCCCACCGGGACAGGGTGCTGCTGGGGCCAACGTCCTGACTTTC. It encodes CASSSPPGQGAAGANVLTF.

This sequence joins TRBV10-3 and TRBJ2-1; weak D call: TRBD2 (6 bases). V was clipped by 6 bases and J by 5 bases, with 11 bases between them. Germline V gives CDR1 ENHRY, CDR2 SYGVKD. There are 13 residues in the CDR3. The CDR3 protein is CAIRGTADNEQFF. The CDR3 region has the DNA TGTGCCATCAGGGGGACTGCTGACAATGAGCAGTTCTTC.

The chain joins TRBV5-1 to TRBJ2-2; a weak D match, TRBD1 (6 bases). V shed 1 base and J shed 3 bases, with 10 bases lying between them. Per the germline V gene, CDR1 is SGHRS and CDR2 is YFSETQ. This CDR3 spans 15 amino acids. CDR3 residues: CASSLTGPDTGELFF. Written as DNA, the CDR3 is TGCGCCAGCAGCTTGACAGGGCCGGACACCGGGGAGCTGTTTTTT.

The CDR3 region has the DNA TGCGCCAGCAGGACAACTAGCGGGGGAGACTTTGGTACGCAGTATTTT. Translating gives CASRTTSGGDFGTQYF. The V call is TRBV5-1, the J call TRBJ2-3; TRBD2 matches 11 bases. Trimming at V came to 5 bases and at J to 8 bases, leaving 13 bases not matched to a gene. The CDR3 extends over 16 amino acids. Germline V gene data show CDR1 as SGHRS and CDR2 as YFSETQ.

V and J are TRBV27 and TRBJ1-6, with D perhaps matching TRBD1 (6 bases). Per the germline V gene, CDR1 is MNHEY and CDR2 is SMNVEV (reference sequence). With 0 bases removed from V and 9 bases from J, the gap between germline ends came to 21 bases. CDR3 length: 18 amino acids. The CDR3 reads CASSLSKGGGSAGSPLHF. CDR3 DNA: TGTGCCAGCAGTTTATCGAAGGGCGGGGGCAGCGCGGGTTCACCCCTCCACTTT.

This chain joins TRBV7-9 and TRBJ2-3; weak D call: TRBD1 (5 bases). This CDR3 contains 12 residues. V was pared by 5 bases and J by 4 bases, with 7 bases between. Per germline, CDR1 SEHNR and CDR2 FQNEAQ (reference sequence). CDR3 bases: TGTGCCAGCAGCCCCAGGGCAGATACGCAGTATTTT. It encodes CASSPRADTQYF.

This rearrangement joins TRBV7-9 to TRBJ1-4; the D is unclear. Germline V CDR1 and CDR2: SEHNR, FQNEAQ (reference sequence). The CDR3 extends over 14 amino acids. V was clipped by 10 bases and J by 3 bases, with 15 bases between them. This CDR3 reads CATEIRVSNEKLFF. The CDR3 region has the DNA TGTGCCACAGAAATTCGGGTGTCTAATGAAAAACTGTTTTTT.

This sequence joins TRBV19 and TRBJ2-2; 8 positions agree with TRBD1. CDR3 length equals 14 residues. Losses at the gene ends were 10 bases for V and 0 bases for J; bases not matched to a gene: 4. CDR1 is LNHDA and CDR2 is SQIVND in the germline V gene (reference sequence). In DNA form, the CDR3 reads TGTGCCACGAAGGACAGGGCGAACACCGGGGAGCTGTTTTTT. It yields the protein CATKDRANTGELFF.